The rows below give T cell receptor beta chains drawn from one sample of a study of patients and donors after allogeneic stem cell transplantation. TCRdb re-analysed the RT-PCR reads in MiXCR, keeping a single row per CDR3 protein. Among hundreds of thousands of distinct CDR3 sequences, 12% to 15% were seen once, and the ten largest hold roughly 12%. The sequencing input was blood, either unsorted or a sorted T cell fraction (not recorded which). All receptors come from a human donor who was either an allogeneic HSCT recipient or a stem cell or donor lymphocyte infusion donor (not recorded which). It is not recorded whose cells these are; they may come from a transplant donor. The CDR3 runs from the conserved cysteine through the conserved F or W. Fields, in order: V gene, J gene, clone size, D gene, CDR3 protein, CDR3 DNA. D genes are given only for firm matches. Not every row has a clone size; where given, it reads once, few, many or a size class.

V gene: TRBV6-2/TRBV6-3
J gene: TRBJ2-6
clone size: few
D gene: .
CDR3 protein: CASQRSSGANVLTF
CDR3 DNA: TGTGCCAGCCAACGTAGCTCTGGGGCCAACGTCCTGACTTTC

V gene: TRBV12-3/TRBV12-4
J gene: TRBJ2-7
clone size: .
D gene: .
CDR3 protein: CASTMRGAHEQYF
CDR3 DNA: TGTGCCAGCACCATGCGCGGGGCCCACGAGCAGTACTTC

V gene: TRBV30
J gene: TRBJ1-4
clone size: .
D gene: .
CDR3 protein: CACHKRGFNEKLFF
CDR3 DNA: TGTGCCTGTCACAAGAGGGGGTTTAATGAAAAACTGTTTTTT

V gene: TRBV12-5
J gene: TRBJ2-2
clone size: few
D gene: .
CDR3 protein: CASGLASGDITGELFF
CDR3 DNA: TGTGCTAGTGGTTTGGCCTCGGGGGACATTACCGGGGAGCTGTTTTTT

V gene: TRBV12-3/TRBV12-4
J gene: TRBJ2-1
clone size: many
D gene: .
CDR3 protein: CASSPTGYMNEQFF
CDR3 DNA: TGTGCCAGCAGCCCGACGGGATACATGAATGAGCAGTTCTTC

V gene: TRBV20-1
J gene: TRBJ2-3
clone size: .
D gene: .
CDR3 protein: CSALVEGSTDTQYF
CDR3 DNA: TGCAGTGCCCTTGTCGAGGGGAGCACAGATACGCAGTATTTT

V gene: TRBV29-1
J gene: TRBJ2-3
clone size: many
D gene: .
CDR3 protein: CSVINSGATTDTQYF
CDR3 DNA: TGCAGCGTGATAAATAGCGGAGCCACCACAGATACGCAGTATTTT

V gene: TRBV27
J gene: TRBJ2-1
clone size: many
D gene: TRBD2
CDR3 protein: CASTRVAGYNEQFF
CDR3 DNA: TGTGCCAGCACACGGGTAGCGGGATACAATGAGCAGTTCTTC

V gene: TRBV18
J gene: TRBJ1-2
clone size: few
D gene: .
CDR3 protein: CASSSGQKSKGYTF
CDR3 DNA: TGTGCCAGCTCAAGCGGACAGAAAAGTAAGGGCTACACCTTC

V gene: TRBV12-3/TRBV12-4
J gene: TRBJ1-2
clone size: .
D gene: TRBD1
CDR3 protein: CASLTGVGNYGYTF
CDR3 DNA: TGTGCCAGTTTAACAGGGGTTGGTAACTATGGCTACACCTTC

V gene: TRBV7-3
J gene: TRBJ2-3
clone size: many
D gene: TRBD2
CDR3 protein: CASSARGGDTDTQYF
CDR3 DNA: TGTGCCAGCAGCGCGCGGGGGGGAGACACAGATACGCAGTATTTT

V gene: TRBV5-6
J gene: TRBJ1-2
clone size: few
D gene: .
CDR3 protein: CASSLDFTETYGYTF
CDR3 DNA: TGTGCCAGCAGCTTAGACTTTACAGAAACCTATGGCTACACCTTC

V gene: TRBV7-9
J gene: TRBJ2-1
clone size: .
D gene: .
CDR3 protein: CASSPGDEQFF
CDR3 DNA: TGTGCCAGCAGCCCCGGAGATGAGCAGTTCTTC

V gene: TRBV7-9
J gene: TRBJ2-1
clone size: few
D gene: .
CDR3 protein: CASSLGGEVNEQFF
CDR3 DNA: TGTGCCAGCAGCTTAGGGGGGGAAGTCAATGAGCAGTTCTTC

V gene: TRBV2
J gene: TRBJ2-1
clone size: .
D gene: TRBD1
CDR3 protein: CASSAEGAGEQFF
CDR3 DNA: TGTGCCAGCAGTGCCGAGGGGGCAGGTGAGCAGTTCTTC

V gene: TRBV6-1
J gene: TRBJ2-4
clone size: many
D gene: TRBD2
CDR3 protein: CASSPGTSGGASAKNIQYF
CDR3 DNA: TGTGCCAGCAGTCCCGGGACTAGCGGGGGGGCCTCGGCCAAAAACATTCAGTACTTC

V gene: TRBV5-1
J gene: TRBJ2-3
clone size: few
D gene: TRBD1
CDR3 protein: CASSPDRGGDTQYF
CDR3 DNA: TGCGCCAGCAGCCCTGACAGGGGAGGAGATACGCAGTATTTT

V gene: TRBV29-1
J gene: TRBJ2-2
clone size: few
D gene: .
CDR3 protein: CSVDSGNTGELFF
CDR3 DNA: TGCAGCGTTGATTCAGGGAACACCGGGGAGCTGTTTTTT

V gene: TRBV7-8
J gene: TRBJ1-4
clone size: .
D gene: TRBD1
CDR3 protein: CASSPRSGTGEKLFF
CDR3 DNA: TGTGCCAGCAGCCCGAGGTCGGGGACAGGCGAAAAACTGTTTTTT

V gene: TRBV12-3/TRBV12-4
J gene: TRBJ2-5
clone size: many
D gene: TRBD1
CDR3 protein: CASSLGTGGKTQYF
CDR3 DNA: TGTGCCAGCAGTTTAGGGACAGGGGGCAAGACCCAGTACTTC

V gene: TRBV20-1
J gene: TRBJ1-6
clone size: few
D gene: TRBD1
CDR3 protein: CSALGQGANSPLHF
CDR3 DNA: TGCAGTGCTTTGGGACAGGGGGCTAATTCACCCCTCCACTTT

V gene: TRBV19
J gene: TRBJ2-1
clone size: few
D gene: TRBD1
CDR3 protein: CASSTTGTGAGREQFF
CDR3 DNA: TGTGCCAGTAGTACCACTGGGACAGGGGCCGGTCGGGAGCAGTTCTTC

V gene: TRBV5-6
J gene: TRBJ1-6
clone size: .
D gene: .
CDR3 protein: CASSSGVGRSSYNSPLHF
CDR3 DNA: TGTGCCAGCAGCTCTGGTGTTGGCAGGAGCTCCTATAATTCACCCCTCCACTTT

V gene: TRBV4-1
J gene: TRBJ1-3
clone size: few
D gene: .
CDR3 protein: CASSQDRGRNTIYF
CDR3 DNA: TGCGCCAGCAGCCAAGATAGGGGCCGAAACACCATATATTTT

V gene: TRBV10-3
J gene: TRBJ2-3
clone size: few
D gene: .
CDR3 protein: CAISEPGEQGSTTDTQYF
CDR3 DNA: TGTGCCATCAGTGAGCCGGGAGAACAGGGGTCCACCACAGATACGCAGTATTTT

V gene: TRBV12-3/TRBV12-4
J gene: TRBJ1-6
clone size: few
D gene: TRBD1
CDR3 protein: CASSRGTGTVLSLHF
CDR3 DNA: TGTGCCAGCAGTAGGGGAACCGGGACAGTCCTATCCCTCCACTTT